A selection of T cell receptor beta chains follows, all from one sample in a study of cytomegalovirus exposure and HLA in healthy donors. Produced via immunoSEQ multiplex PCR; TCRdb's table is partial and in-frame only. Of some 200,000 clones listed, 75% to 90% were seen once; the top ten hold 0.71%. Sequenced input: PBMCs. The receptors originated from a boy aged 2 to 10 in good health and CMV-seronegative. Both conserved end residues are part of each CDR3. Fields, in order: J gene, V gene, D gene, clone size, CDR3 protein, CDR3 DNA. D genes are given only for firm matches. Where a row states a size, it is once, few, many or the class of an expanded clone; other rows omit it.

j_call: TRBJ1-6; v_call: TRBV2; d_call: .; clone_size: .; cdr3_aa: CASQGDYNSPLHF; cdr3_nt: TGTGCCAGCCAAGGGGATTATAATTCACCCCTCCACTTT
j_call: TRBJ2-2; v_call: TRBV5-5; d_call: TRBD1; clone_size: .; cdr3_aa: CASSLESLQGAGELFF; cdr3_nt: TGTGCCAGCAGCTTAGAATCCTTACAGGGGGCCGGGGAGCTGTTTTTT
j_call: TRBJ2-1; v_call: TRBV6-1; d_call: .; clone_size: .; cdr3_aa: CASSRQPYNEQFF; cdr3_nt: TGTGCCAGCAGTCGACAGCCCTACAATGAGCAGTTCTTC
j_call: TRBJ2-1; v_call: TRBV6-1; d_call: TRBD2; clone_size: .; cdr3_aa: CASSGLAAYDEQFF; cdr3_nt: TGTGCCAGCAGTGGGCTAGCGGCCTATGATGAGCAGTTCTTC
j_call: TRBJ1-1; v_call: TRBV11-2; d_call: .; clone_size: .; cdr3_aa: CASSQSGTMENTEAFF; cdr3_nt: TGTGCCAGCAGCCAATCCGGGACAATGGAAAACACTGAAGCTTTCTTT
j_call: TRBJ1-5; v_call: TRBV6-1; d_call: TRBD1; clone_size: .; cdr3_aa: CASRGDRNSNQPQHF; cdr3_nt: TGTGCCAGCAGGGGGGACAGAAATAGCAATCAGCCCCAGCATTTT
j_call: TRBJ1-4; v_call: TRBV19; d_call: .; clone_size: .; cdr3_aa: CASRGGGSVTNEKLFF; cdr3_nt: TGTGCCAGCCGAGGCGGGGGCTCTGTGACTAATGAAAAACTGTTTTTT
j_call: TRBJ2-7; v_call: TRBV4-1; d_call: .; clone_size: .; cdr3_aa: CASSPPMNQEQYF; cdr3_nt: TGCGCCAGCAGCCCCCCCATGAATCAGGAGCAGTACTTC
j_call: TRBJ2-4; v_call: TRBV18; d_call: .; clone_size: .; cdr3_aa: CASSPPERGIQYF; cdr3_nt: TGTGCCAGCTCACCACCGGAAAGGGGCATTCAGTACTTC
j_call: TRBJ2-7; v_call: TRBV5-4; d_call: TRBD1; clone_size: .; cdr3_aa: CASSIDRGRAYEQYF; cdr3_nt: TGTGCCAGCAGCATTGACAGGGGGCGCGCGTACGAGCAGTACTTC
j_call: TRBJ2-3; v_call: TRBV30; d_call: TRBD1; clone_size: .; cdr3_aa: CAWSPGTVGDTQYF; cdr3_nt: TGTGCCTGGAGTCCTGGGACAGTCGGCGATACGCAGTATTTT
j_call: TRBJ2-7; v_call: TRBV19; d_call: TRBD1; clone_size: .; cdr3_aa: CASSIFQQGGYEQYF; cdr3_nt: TGTGCCAGTAGTATATTTCAACAGGGGGGCTACGAGCAGTACTTC
j_call: TRBJ2-7; v_call: TRBV6-1; d_call: TRBD2; clone_size: .; cdr3_aa: CASNPGLAYEQYF; cdr3_nt: TGTGCCAGCAACCCCGGACTAGCCTACGAGCAGTACTTC
j_call: TRBJ2-5; v_call: TRBV6-5; d_call: .; clone_size: .; cdr3_aa: CASSSTPAAETQYF; cdr3_nt: TGTGCCAGCAGTTCGACACCTGCAGCAGAGACCCAGTACTTC
j_call: TRBJ2-1; v_call: TRBV25-1; d_call: TRBD1; clone_size: .; cdr3_aa: CASSEKGQGSYNEQFF; cdr3_nt: TGTGCCAGCAGTGAAAAGGGACAGGGCTCCTACAATGAGCAGTTCTTC
j_call: TRBJ2-7; v_call: TRBV27; d_call: .; clone_size: .; cdr3_aa: CASSLSSFYEQYF; cdr3_nt: TGTGCCAGCAGTTTATCTTCTTTCTACGAGCAGTACTTC
j_call: TRBJ1-6; v_call: TRBV4-1; d_call: .; clone_size: .; cdr3_aa: CASSQATGLRSPLHF; cdr3_nt: TGCGCCAGCAGCCAAGCAACAGGGCTCCGTTCACCCCTCCACTTT
j_call: TRBJ1-2; v_call: TRBV28; d_call: TRBD1; clone_size: .; cdr3_aa: CASSKGGTANYGYTF; cdr3_nt: TGTGCCAGCAGTAAGGGTGGGACAGCGAACTATGGCTACACCTTC
j_call: TRBJ2-3; v_call: TRBV19; d_call: TRBD2; clone_size: .; cdr3_aa: CASSMGGLAGADTQYF; cdr3_nt: TGTGCCAGTAGTATGGGTGGACTAGCGGGAGCAGATACGCAGTATTTT
j_call: TRBJ2-1; v_call: TRBV10-1; d_call: TRBD2; clone_size: once; cdr3_aa: CASSVVGGAHEQFF; cdr3_nt: TGCGCCAGCAGTGTGGTCGGGGGGGCACATGAGCAGTTCTTC
j_call: TRBJ2-4; v_call: TRBV9; d_call: TRBD1; clone_size: .; cdr3_aa: CASSVGSGGADIQYF; cdr3_nt: TGTGCCAGCAGCGTAGGATCAGGGGGCGCGGACATTCAGTACTTC
j_call: TRBJ1-2; v_call: TRBV5-4; d_call: TRBD1; clone_size: .; cdr3_aa: CASSLQGANYGYTF; cdr3_nt: TGTGCCAGCAGCTTACAGGGGGCGAACTATGGCTACACCTTC
j_call: TRBJ1-2; v_call: TRBV5-1; d_call: .; clone_size: .; cdr3_aa: CASSTVSDYGYTF; cdr3_nt: TGCGCCAGCAGCACAGTCTCGGACTATGGCTACACCTTC
j_call: TRBJ1-1; v_call: TRBV7-3; d_call: .; clone_size: .; cdr3_aa: CASSLRRDTEAFF; cdr3_nt: TGTGCCAGCAGCTTAAGGCGGGACACTGAAGCTTTCTTT
j_call: TRBJ1-2; v_call: TRBV13; d_call: .; clone_size: .; cdr3_aa: CASSPSDSPAWGYTF; cdr3_nt: TGTGCCAGCAGCCCATCCGACAGCCCGGCTTGGGGCTACACCTTC
j_call: TRBJ1-5; v_call: TRBV27; d_call: .; clone_size: .; cdr3_aa: CASSLRGYSNQPQHF; cdr3_nt: TGTGCCAGCAGTTTAAGAGGATATAGCAATCAGCCCCAGCATTTT
j_call: TRBJ1-2; v_call: TRBV9; d_call: TRBD1; clone_size: .; cdr3_aa: CASSVGAGGQGYGYTF; cdr3_nt: TGTGCCAGCAGCGTAGGGGCAGGAGGACAGGGGTATGGCTACACCTTC
j_call: TRBJ1-2; v_call: TRBV23-1; d_call: .; clone_size: .; cdr3_aa: CASNPGGEKFNYGYTF; cdr3_nt: TGCGCCAGCAACCCGGGAGGGGAGAAATTTAACTATGGCTACACCTTC
j_call: TRBJ1-1; v_call: TRBV9; d_call: TRBD1; clone_size: .; cdr3_aa: CASSLAGGAGTEAFF; cdr3_nt: TGTGCCAGCAGCTTAGCAGGGGGCGCAGGCACTGAAGCTTTCTTT
j_call: TRBJ2-7; v_call: TRBV5-1; d_call: TRBD2; clone_size: .; cdr3_aa: CASSLAQTSDSYEQYF; cdr3_nt: TGCGCCAGCAGCTTGGCACAAACTAGCGACTCCTACGAGCAGTACTTC
j_call: TRBJ2-7; v_call: TRBV30; d_call: .; clone_size: .; cdr3_aa: CAWSVLLRTGEQYF; cdr3_nt: TGTGCCTGGAGTGTACTGTTGAGGACTGGGGAGCAGTACTTC
j_call: TRBJ1-1; v_call: TRBV20-1; d_call: .; clone_size: .; cdr3_aa: CSARRSTEAFF; cdr3_nt: TGCAGTGCTAGACGTAGCACTGAAGCTTTCTTT
j_call: TRBJ2-3; v_call: TRBV5-6; d_call: .; clone_size: .; cdr3_aa: CASSLGGVSDTQYF; cdr3_nt: TGTGCCAGCAGCTTGGGGGGAGTAAGCGATACGCAGTATTTT
j_call: TRBJ2-7; v_call: TRBV28; d_call: TRBD1; clone_size: .; cdr3_aa: CASRTGTGRLGEQYF; cdr3_nt: TGTGCCAGCAGAACTGGGACAGGCCGCCTTGGAGAGCAGTACTTC
j_call: TRBJ2-5; v_call: TRBV7-3; d_call: TRBD1; clone_size: .; cdr3_aa: CASSVTGWQETQYF; cdr3_nt: TGTGCCAGCAGCGTGACAGGGTGGCAAGAGACCCAGTACTTC
j_call: TRBJ2-7; v_call: TRBV7-9; d_call: .; clone_size: .; cdr3_aa: CASSPWQESIEQYF; cdr3_nt: TGTGCCAGCAGCCCTTGGCAGGAAAGTATAGAGCAGTACTTC
j_call: TRBJ1-1; v_call: TRBV5-1; d_call: .; clone_size: once; cdr3_aa: CASSLRSGHTEAFF; cdr3_nt: TGCGCCAGCAGCTTGAGGTCAGGGCACACTGAAGCTTTCTTT
j_call: TRBJ2-1; v_call: TRBV5-1; d_call: TRBD2; clone_size: .; cdr3_aa: CASSHGTSGMGGNEQFF; cdr3_nt: TGCGCCAGCAGCCACGGGACTAGCGGGATGGGGGGGAATGAGCAGTTCTTC
j_call: TRBJ1-1; v_call: TRBV30; d_call: .; clone_size: .; cdr3_aa: CAWSTREDAWAGATEAFF; cdr3_nt: TGTGCCTGGAGTACAAGGGAGGATGCCTGGGCGGGCGCAACTGAAGCTTTCTTT
j_call: TRBJ2-3; v_call: TRBV11-2; d_call: TRBD2; clone_size: .; cdr3_aa: CASSLAGLAGGNTDTQYF; cdr3_nt: TGTGCCAGCAGCTTAGCGGGTCTAGCGGGGGGGAACACAGATACGCAGTATTTT
j_call: TRBJ2-5; v_call: TRBV29-1; d_call: .; clone_size: once; cdr3_aa: CSVEEWRTQYF; cdr3_nt: TGCAGCGTTGAAGAGTGGAGGACCCAGTACTTC
j_call: TRBJ2-7; v_call: TRBV7-9; d_call: .; clone_size: few; cdr3_aa: CASSLVSEQYF; cdr3_nt: TGTGCCAGCAGTTTAGTCTCCGAGCAGTACTTC
j_call: TRBJ2-1; v_call: TRBV7-2; d_call: TRBD2; clone_size: .; cdr3_aa: CASSLLAGGYNEQFF; cdr3_nt: TGTGCCAGCAGCTTACTAGCGGGGGGGTACAATGAGCAGTTCTTC
j_call: TRBJ2-3; v_call: TRBV19; d_call: .; clone_size: .; cdr3_aa: CASSSGAGTDTQYF; cdr3_nt: TGTGCCAGTAGTTCGGGAGCAGGGACAGATACGCAGTATTTT
j_call: TRBJ1-2; v_call: TRBV2; d_call: TRBD1; clone_size: .; cdr3_aa: CASSERTGQTYGYTF; cdr3_nt: TGTGCCAGCAGTGAGAGGACAGGGCAGACCTATGGCTACACCTTC